This record concerns one T cell receptor beta chain sequence. Its cognate antigen has yet to be identified. Base qualities are not at hand, and no much larger clone is one base apart. V sheds 4 bases and J sheds 2 bases, leaving 15 bases between their ends. Counted from cysteine to phenylalanine, this CDR3 has 16 amino acids. Only the CDR3 DNA stays, 48 bases, in frame from base 1. For CDR1 and CDR2, the germline V gene lists MNHEY and SVGAGI. The sample originates from a study of blood T cell repertoires in COVID-19 (dated by TCRdb to 2018 to 2020). About the full investigation: Samples covering the acute and convalescent phases of COVID-19 were provided by collaborators in the United States, Italy and Spain. The prospective study material was composed of cDNA or gDNA derived from T cells, B-cell-depleted T cells, or PBMCs. Deeply sampled blood TCRbeta repertoires from subjects exposed to, actively infected with, or recovered from COVID-19 were included in the dataset. The repertoires were made available in a free public database intended to serve as a resource for research on the immune response to SARS-CoV-2. The samples were drawn from two sources: the first 160 participants of the ongoing ImmuneRACE study, and some 1,300 subjects contributed by 6 global collaborators. The sample metadata nearly always contained a de-identified subject ID, COVID-19 status, age in years and sex. Where available, HLA class I and class II types were taken from metadata supplied by the sample provider and were not determined by assay-based typing. What the research found in general, with its limitations: The quantity of clinical and demographic metadata differed by source and by participant and was supplied without curation.

TCRbeta CDR3 regions were amplified from genomic DNA by means of the immunoSEQ Assay, a bias-controlled multiplex PCR. The study's own analysis went as follows. Nucleated cell counts per sample were estimated from amplification of reference gene primers within the assay. To quantify the absolute abundance of each unique TCRbeta CDR3 rearrangement, sequence reads were collapsed and filtered. For each sample, productive Simpson clonality was calculated by taking the square root of Simpson's diversity index across productive rearrangements. In TCRdb, the immuneACCESS table is reduced to in-frame sequences with V and J assigned. These tables do not hold every clone; where another copy was compared, an unresolved V gene accounts for under half, and the others remain unexplained. The DNA was the basis for D and trimming; V, J and clone size are from that table. The sample table contains some 110,000 clones; only one count was recorded for about three quarters of them. The ten largest clones take up 19% of the sample.

Collaborating institutions collected whole blood in K2EDTA tubes following their own protocols. For TCRbeta analysis, collaborators shipped samples as frozen whole blood, isolated PBMCs, or DNA extracted from either of those sample types. This chain is built from TRBV6-5 and TRBJ1-5; possibly the D gene is TRBD1, per 5 matching bases. The sequencing input was peripheral blood. This sequence was found in a woman aged 70-85 years with acute or convalescent COVID-19. The DNA sequence reads TGTGCCAGCAGTTCACTTTCGGGGGTAGGCAATCAGCCCCAGCATTTT. This translates into CASSSLSGVGNQPQHF.